These 23 T cell receptor beta chains came from one sample sequenced in a study of shared clonotypes between healthy human individuals. Selected positively for CCR7 and CD45RO-negative, naive CD8 cells excluded terminally differentiated effector memory CD45RA+ cells. The repertoire was sequenced with immunoSEQ multiplex PCR; TCRdb's copy has only in-frame clones and lacks some. The sample consists of roughly 2,000,000 clones, approximately 94% of them appearing once. Material: naive CD8+ T cells sorted from blood. Receptor source: a young man in good health.

This clone is a singleton in its sample. The chain carries TRBV4-1 and TRBJ2-2, with TRBD2 matching 7 bases. The V and J ends lost 4 bases and 4 bases, in that order; junction bases with no gene match: 6. The CDR3 has 15 residues. CDR1 MGHRA and CDR2 YSYEKL come from the germline V gene. The CDR3 reads CASSPGLVSTGELFF. The CDR3 nucleotides read TGCGCCAGCAGCCCTGGACTAGTGTCCACCGGGGAGCTGTTTTTT.

The chain carries TRBV11-2 and TRBJ2-2; 13 nucleotides align to TRBD2. The germline CDR1 and CDR2 sequences are SGHAT and FQNNGV. The V segment lost 5 bases and the J segment 0 bases; nucleotides outside the gene matches: 9. This CDR3 has 19 residues. The CDR3 DNA is TGTGCCAGCAGCCCCGTCGGACTAGCGGGAGACGCGAACACCGGGGAGCTGTTTTTT. Translation: CASSPVGLAGDANTGELFF.

V is TRBV19 and J is TRBJ1-1, with D tentatively TRBD1 (6 bases). V dropped 6 bases and J dropped 2 bases, with 13 bases sitting between them. In germline, CDR1 is LNHDA, CDR2 SQIVND (reference sequence). The CDR3 totals 14 residues. CDR3 loop: CASRVRDTNTEAFF. CDR3 nucleotide sequence: TGTGCCAGTAGGGTCCGGGACACCAACACTGAAGCTTTCTTT.

Turning to this clone: Other DNA variants within this sample encode the same CDR3. The chain employs TRBV29-1 and TRBJ1-2, with TRBD1 identical over 8 bases. In germline, CDR1 is SQVTM, CDR2 ANQGSEA. The CDR3 totals 12 residues. J lost 3 bases, V lost 6 bases, and 3 bases had no gene match. The DNA of the CDR3 is TGCAGCGTCGAGGGACAGGACTATGGCTACACCTTC. Encoded protein: CSVEGQDYGYTF.

The chain uses TRBV2 and TRBJ2-7; D is perhaps TRBD2 (5 bases). CDR3 size: 11 residues. With 3 bases removed from V and 12 bases from J, the gap between germline ends came to 12 bases. The germline CDR1 and CDR2 sequences are SNHLY and FYNNEI. The CDR3 region has the DNA TGTGCCAGCAGTGACGAGGGAATCCGGTACTTC. This gives the protein CASSDEGIRYF.

This clone has just one count. This chain uses TRBV27 with TRBJ1-1, with D perhaps matching TRBD1 (6 bases). The germline V gene has CDR1 MNHEY and CDR2 SMNVEV (reference sequence). This CDR3 region has 15 residues. Trimming took off 5 bases at V and 1 base at J, with 14 bases between the two ends. For the CDR3, the DNA is TGTGCCAGCAGTAGAATCGGGGGCGAGAACACTGAAGCTTTCTTT. Translated: CASSRIGGENTEAFF.

The V and J genes are TRBV11-3 and TRBJ2-7; D gene uncertain. Germline-derived CDR1 and CDR2 are SGHNT and YENEEA. V was clipped by 1 base and J by 0 bases, with 7 bases between them. This CDR3 spans 14 amino acids. CDR3 sequence reads: CASSLAGDSYEQYF. Here the CDR3 DNA reads TGTGCCAGCAGCTTAGCTGGAGACTCCTACGAGCAGTACTTC. Together with reference TRBV11-3 and TRBJ2-7, the CDR3 gives the full variable domain: EAGVVQSPRYKIIEKKQPVAFWCNPISGHNTLYWYLQNLGQGPELLIRYENEEAVDDSQLPKDRFSAERLKGVDSTLKIQPAELGDSAVYLCASSLAGDSYEQYFGPGTRLTVT.

The chain is built from TRBV19 and TRBJ2-3; TRBD2 aligns across 8 bases. Germline V lookup: CDR1 LNHDA, CDR2 SQIVND (reference sequence). CDR3 length: 15 amino acids. The trim removed 5 bases at V and 4 bases at J, leaving 8 bases unmatched. The CDR3 DNA is TGTGCCAGTAGTGCCAGCGGGAGCCGGGCAGATACGCAGTATTTT. It is translated as CASSASGSRADTQYF.

V usage is TRBV9 and J usage is TRBJ2-1; D is undetermined. This CDR3 spans 16 amino acids. Trimming took off 0 bases at V and 7 bases at J, with 17 bases between the two ends. CDR1 SGDLS and CDR2 YYNGEE come from the germline V gene. The CDR3 region is CASSVAQVSTWNEQFF. The CDR3 nucleotides read TGTGCCAGCAGCGTAGCCCAGGTTAGTACGTGGAATGAGCAGTTCTTC.

This chain joins TRBV28 and TRBJ2-5; perhaps TRBD2 as D (6 bases). CDR3 length: 15 amino acids. Germline-derived CDR1 and CDR2 are MDHEN and SYDVKM. Trimming shortened V by 3 bases and J by 5 bases, and 16 bases separated the two germline ends. The CDR3 loop reads CASSLGREDEETQYF. The CDR3, as DNA: TGTGCCAGCAGTTTGGGCAGGGAGGATGAGGAGACCCAGTACTTC.

The V and J genes are TRBV28 and TRBJ1-3; 9 bases align to TRBD1. This CDR3 spans 17 amino acids. Germline-derived CDR1 and CDR2 are MDHEN and SYDVKM. V lost 2 bases, J lost 0 bases, and 5 bases stayed unmatched. The chain's CDR3 is CASSLPGTGSSGNTIYF. The CDR3 DNA is TGTGCCAGCAGTTTACCCGGGACAGGGAGCTCTGGAAACACCATATATTTT.

This sequence joins TRBV7-8 and TRBJ2-1, with a possible D match to TRBD1 (6 bases). The V end was cut by 3 bases, the J end by 7 bases, with 13 bases between. The CDR3 sequence is 14 residues long. Per germline, CDR1 SGHVS and CDR2 FQNEAQ. DNA of the CDR3: TGTGCCAGCAGCTTTCCAGGGGCGCTTAATGAGCAGTTCTTC. It is translated as CASSFPGALNEQFF. Full variable domain (outside the CDR3, taken from reference TRBV7-8 and TRBJ2-1): GAGVSQSPRYKVAKRGQDVALRCDPISGHVSLFWYQQALGQGPEFLTYFQNEAQLDKSGLPSDRFFAERPEGSVSTLKIQRTQQEDSAVYLCASSFPGALNEQFFGPGTRLTVL.

This clone has only one observation. The CDR3 DNA is TGCGCCAGCAGCCAAGATTGGAGGACAGGGGGCATAGATACGCAGTATTTT. Protein: CASSQDWRTGGIDTQYF. This chain connects TRBV4-1 to TRBJ2-3, with 11 bases aligning to TRBD1. The germline V gene encodes CDR1 MGHRA and CDR2 YSYEKL. The CDR3 is 17 amino acids. V dropped 0 bases and J dropped 5; count of bases not matched to a gene: 7.

This chain joins TRBV6-5 and TRBJ2-2; tentatively, D is TRBD1 or TRBD2 (5 bases each). V dropped 0 bases and J dropped 3 bases, with 8 bases sitting between them. Germline CDR1 reads MNHEY; CDR2 reads SVGAGI. CDR3 length: 15 residues. The CDR3 region is CASSYSRGYTGELFF. The CDR3 nucleotides read TGTGCCAGCAGTTACTCGAGGGGATACACCGGGGAGCTGTTTTTT.

Remarks on this clone: The identical CDR3 is also encoded by other nucleotide sequences in the sample. The gene calls are TRBV27 and TRBJ1-1; no firm D call. Per the germline V gene, CDR1 is MNHEY and CDR2 is SMNVEV (reference sequence). The V end was cut by 4 bases, the J end by 0 bases, with 9 bases between. This CDR3 has 14 residues. The CDR3 spells CASSSGLMNTEAFF. CDR3 in DNA: TGTGCCAGCAGTTCAGGTCTAATGAACACTGAAGCTTTCTTT.

This clone was seen a few times. Other DNA sequences in the same sample also yield this CDR3. V gene TRBV6-5 combines with J gene TRBJ2-2; either TRBD1 or TRBD2 may supply D (6 bases each). The CDR3 has 14 amino acids. The germline CDR1 and CDR2 sequences are MNHEY and SVGAGI. The ends were cut back, 4 bases at V and 2 bases at J, with 8 bases in the middle. CDR3 sequence reads: CASSWGANTGELFF. The CDR3 bases are TGTGCCAGCAGTTGGGGGGCTAACACCGGGGAGCTGTTTTTT.

In this sample, this clone turned up once. The chain carries TRBV27 and TRBJ2-2; 9 nucleotides align to TRBD1. The V segment lost 0 bases and the J segment 4 bases; nucleotides outside the gene matches: 6. The CDR3 extends over 17 amino acids. The germline V gene has CDR1 MNHEY and CDR2 SMNVEV (reference sequence). CDR3 loop: CASSLSPDRGSTGELFF. The CDR3 DNA follows: TGTGCCAGCAGTTTATCGCCGGACAGGGGTAGCACCGGGGAGCTGTTTTTT.

This clone is a singleton in its sample. Within the sample, other DNA sequences also encode this same CDR3. The V gene is TRBV6-5, the J gene TRBJ2-7, with TRBD1 identical over 8 bases. Germline V gene data show CDR1 as MNHEY and CDR2 as SVGAGI. After removal of 5 bases from V and 3 bases from J, the junction contained 3 bases not matched to a gene. This CDR3 contains 13 residues. The CDR3 DNA is TGTGCCAGCAGTCTAGGGACAGGCTACGAGCAGTACTTC. This sequence encodes CASSLGTGYEQYF.

The chain employs TRBV9 and TRBJ2-3; possibly TRBD2 for D (5 bases). Trimming left V 3 bases short and J 2 bases short, with 13 bases between. CDR1 and CDR2 (germline): SGDLS, YYNGEE. The CDR3 has 15 residues. The CDR3 loop reads CASSGTLLSTDTQYF. The CDR3 DNA follows: TGTGCCAGCAGCGGGACTCTTCTGTCCACAGATACGCAGTATTTT. The variable domain in full, completed from reference TRBV9 and TRBJ2-3, reads DSGVTQTPKHLITATGQRVTLRCSPRSGDLSVYWYQQSLDQGLQFLIQYYNGEERAKGNILERFSAQQFPDLHSELNLSSLELGDSALYFCASSGTLLSTDTQYFGPGTRLTVL.

The chain joins TRBV14 to TRBJ2-7, with TRBD1 as a possible D gene (6 bases). The germline V gene encodes CDR1 SGHDN and CDR2 FVKESK. Trimming shortened V by 0 bases and J by 3 bases, and 9 bases separated the two germline ends. The CDR3 contains 14 residues. The CDR3 DNA reads TGTGCCAGCAGCCAAGAAACAGGGTTCTACGAGCAGTACTTC. This codes for CASSQETGFYEQYF.

The J gene is TRBJ2-7, the V gene TRBV27; D is ambiguous. Trimming stripped 2 bases from V and 0 bases from J, with 8 bases between. The CDR3 consists of 14 residues. From germline, CDR1 is MNHEY and CDR2 SMNVEV (reference sequence). The CDR3 protein is CASSLGHGSYEQYF. The DNA of the CDR3 is TGTGCCAGCAGTTTAGGCCACGGCTCCTACGAGCAGTACTTC.

This rearrangement joins TRBV4-1 to TRBJ1-6; D is undetermined. The CDR3 runs to 15 residues. The germline gives CDR1 MGHRA, CDR2 YSYEKL. Trimming left V 1 base short and J 5 bases short, with 9 bases between. The CDR3 protein is CASSQGVQNNSPLHF. The DNA for the CDR3 is TGCGCCAGCAGCCAAGGGGTACAGAATAATTCACCCCTCCACTTT.

The chain recombines TRBV27 with TRBJ2-7, with unresolved D. Germline CDR1 reads MNHEY; CDR2 reads SMNVEV (reference sequence). Deletions cut 4 bases from V and 4 bases from J, with 11 bases between. This CDR3 is built from 13 residues. The CDR3 reads CASSYEEGYEQYF. The CDR3 DNA sequence: TGTGCCAGCAGTTACGAGGAAGGATACGAGCAGTACTTC.